This T cell receptor (beta chain) was observed in a study of identifying expanded T cells in peripheral blood. About this clone itself: Its antigen is currently unknown.

Study-level results: Clone count variance between roughly two-week samples rose with total template count. Differentially abundant clones: around 1.2 between replicates, 16.4 at approximately 13 days, 19 at four.

J gave up 3 bases and V 7 bases, and 6 bases lay outside the gene matches. Germline lookup yields CDR1 SQVTM and CDR2 ANQGSEA. The length of the CDR3 is 13 residues. No infections or other immune events were documented during collection. Libraries were prepared by immunoSEQ multiplex PCR; TCRdb keeps only in-frame clonotypes and omits some of them. The data hold 75,000 to 95,000 clones, with over 75% observed a single time. The sequencing sample was made of blood. The chain combines TRBV29-1 with TRBJ2-5, with 9 bases identical to TRBD1. This TCR derives from a person aged 18 to 70 in good health. The CDR3 is CSAWTGVKETQYF. Here the CDR3 DNA reads TGCAGCGCCTGGACAGGGGTGAAAGAGACCCAGTACTTC.